These 17 T cell receptor beta chains came from one sample sequenced in a study of glioma-infiltrating T cells after dendritic cell vaccination. The table came from immunoSEQ multiplex PCR; TCRdb's copy has only in-frame clones and leaves some out. The table shows tens of thousands of clones, with around 86% occurring only once. Sequences were derived from blood, sampled before dendritic cell vaccination. These receptor sequences come from a human donor with glioblastoma.

The chain joins TRBV7-9 to TRBJ2-1; TRBD1 matches 9 bases. CDR3 length: 16 amino acids. With V trimmed by 1 base and J by 8 bases, 9 bases remained unmatched. Germline CDR1 SEHNR, CDR2 FQNEAQ (reference sequence). In DNA form, the CDR3 reads TGTGCCAGCAGCTTAGTCGGAGGACAGGGGAACGATGAGCAGTTCTTC. Translating it yields CASSLVGGQGNDEQFF.

This clone was picked up a small number of times. The chain carries TRBV6-6 and TRBJ2-5; no definite D call. Germline V gene data show CDR1 as MNHNY and CDR2 as SVGAGI (reference sequence). The CDR3 consists of 13 residues. Trimming pared 11 bases from V and 5 bases from J, leaving 18 bases between. The CDR3 region has the DNA TGTGCCTCCCGGAGAGCCCAAGTGGAGACCCAGTACTTC. Amino acid sequence: CASRRAQVETQYF.

Worth noting for this clone: One end of the junction is discordant with germline, which a read error may explain. Within the sample, other DNA sequences also encode this same CDR3. The J gene is TRBJ1-1, the V gene TRBV30, with D perhaps TRBD1 (6 bases). Germline V gene data show CDR1 as GTSNPN and CDR2 as SVGIG (reference sequence). CDR3 length: 13 residues. The CDR3 DNA reads TGTGCCTGGAGTACAGGGTCGGACACCGAAGCTTTCTTT. This encodes CAWSTGSDTEAFF.

The CDR3 DNA reads as TGTGCCAGTAGTAGGGACTTCCAAGAGACCCAGTACTTC. Amino acid sequence: CASSRDFQETQYF. The chain recombines TRBV19 with TRBJ2-5; the D gene is possibly TRBD2 (6 bases). Germline V lookup: CDR1 LNHDA, CDR2 SQIVND (reference sequence). The CDR3 is 13 residues long. With 4 bases removed from V and 1 base from J, the gap between germline ends came to 7 bases.

The chain couples TRBV11-3 to TRBJ2-2, with D possibly being TRBD1 (7 bases). V lost 5 bases, J lost 6 bases, and 19 bases lay in between. Germline V gene lookup returns CDR1 SGHNT and CDR2 YENEEA. The length of the CDR3 is 16 residues. The CDR3 nucleotides read TGTGCCAGCAGCACAAGACAGGGAGGCCCGGCCGGGGAGCTGTTTTTT. It specifies CASSTRQGGPAGELFF.

The chain couples TRBV7-6 to TRBJ1-2, with a possible D match to TRBD1 (6 bases). Trimming left V 5 bases short and J 5 bases short, with 18 bases between. The CDR3 contains 15 residues. CDR1 is SGHVS, CDR2 FNYEAQ, per germline. The CDR3 here is CASSPGQLLLYGYTF. The CDR3 DNA sequence: TGTGCCAGCAGCCCAGGACAGCTTTTACTTTATGGCTACACCTTC.

The rearrangement joins TRBV13 to TRBJ2-2, with 8 bases aligning to TRBD2. This CDR3 contains 17 residues. The germline gives CDR1 PRHDT, CDR2 FYEKMQ (reference sequence). V trimming: 0 bases; J trimming: 4 bases; junction bases outside the gene matches: 7. CDR3 coding DNA: TGTGCCAGCAGCTTAGGTGTTGCGGGGGGAACCACCGGGGAGCTGTTTTTT. As protein: CASSLGVAGGTTGELFF.

The chain couples TRBV5-1 to TRBJ1-6; 7 nucleotides match TRBD1. Germline V gene sequence: CDR1 SGHRS, CDR2 YFSETQ. The CDR3 contains 14 residues. The ends lost 1 base at V and 7 bases at J; junction bases unmatched: 2. CDR3 nucleotides: TGCGCCAGCAGCTTGACAGGGGTGAATTCACCCCTCCACTTT. It translates to CASSLTGVNSPLHF. Supplemented by reference TRBV5-1 and TRBJ1-6, the full variable domain reads KAGVTQTPRYLIKTRGQQVTLSCSPISGHRSVSWYQQTPGQGLQFLFEYFSETQRNKGNFPGRFSGRQFSNSRSEMNVSTLELGDSALYLCASSLTGVNSPLHFGNGTRLTVT.

A single count supports this clone. V gene TRBV6-6 combines with J gene TRBJ1-5; 7 bases line up with TRBD1. CDR1 and CDR2 (germline): MNHNY, SVGAGI (reference sequence). V trimming: 7 bases; J trimming: 2 bases; junction bases outside the gene matches: 5. The CDR3 consists of 14 residues. The CDR3 region has the DNA TGTGCCAGCAATCCCGACAGGGGCAATCAGCCCCAGCATTTT. Translation: CASNPDRGNQPQHF.

CDR3 coding DNA: TGTGCCAGCAGCCAAGTGTCCCCCTCCTATGGCTACACCTTC. Translation gives CASSQVSPSYGYTF. The rearrangement links TRBV4-2 to TRBJ1-2; no clear D gene. The CDR3 covers 14 residues. Germline CDR1 and CDR2: LGHNA and YNFKEQ. Trimming left V 1 base short and J 4 bases short, with 10 bases between.

This clone has a handful of counts. Other DNA sequences of this sample code for an identical CDR3. CDR3 protein: CASSFTGLNTEAFF. CDR3 nucleotides: TGCGCCAGCAGCTTCACAGGCCTGAACACTGAAGCTTTCTTT. The chain has TRBV5-1 and TRBJ1-1, with a tentative D call TRBD1 (5 bases). V was clipped by 2 bases and J by 0 bases, with 8 bases between them. Germline V lookup: CDR1 SGHRS, CDR2 YFSETQ. The CDR3 contains 14 residues.

The chain carries TRBV29-1 and TRBJ2-3, with 11 bases fitting TRBD2. J lost 3 bases, V lost 4 bases, and 3 bases had no gene match. The CDR3 runs to 14 residues. The V gene's germline CDR1 is SQVTM and CDR2 ANQGSEA. In nucleotides, the CDR3 is TGCAGCGTTGGAACTAGCGGGGGTACAGATACGCAGTATTTT. Encoded protein: CSVGTSGGTDTQYF.

This sequence joins TRBV19 and TRBJ1-5, with TRBD1 matching over 7 bases. Germline trimming cut 0 bases from V and 5 bases from J; bases unmatched to any gene: 7. This CDR3 is 16 amino acids long. The germline V gene has CDR1 LNHDA and CDR2 SQIVND (reference sequence). This CDR3 is CASSIDPGTADQPQHF. The CDR3 DNA reads as TGTGCCAGTAGTATAGATCCGGGGACAGCTGATCAGCCCCAGCATTTT.

This sequence joins TRBV19 and TRBJ2-7; 8 nucleotides agree with TRBD1. CDR3 length: 15 residues. J gave up 5 bases and V 5 bases, and 11 bases lay outside the gene matches. The germline V gene has CDR1 LNHDA and CDR2 SQIVND (reference sequence). CDR3 nucleotide sequence: TGTGCCAGTAGTCCGACCGGGACAGGTAACGACGAGCAGTACTTC. Its protein is CASSPTGTGNDEQYF.

The chain joins TRBV2 to TRBJ2-7; 10 nucleotides line up with TRBD1. Germline loops: CDR1 SNHLY, CDR2 FYNNEI. V was clipped by 4 bases and J by 1 base; unmatched bases: 7. CDR3 size: 16 residues. CDR3 DNA: TGTGCCAGCAGTGGAGCCGGGACAGGGGATTCCTACGAGCAGTACTTC. Encoded protein: CASSGAGTGDSYEQYF.

The chain links TRBV18 to TRBJ1-2, with a weak D call TRBD1 (5 bases). V was cut by 10 bases and J by 8 bases, with 20 bases left in between. The CDR3 covers 13 residues. Per the germline V gene, CDR1 is KGHSH and CDR2 is LQKENI. The CDR3 sequence is CATYFEQGGGYTF. CDR3 nucleotide sequence: TGTGCCACCTACTTCGAGCAGGGAGGAGGCTACACCTTC.

CDR3 region: CASSQEGSTGGAETQYF. In DNA, the CDR3 is TGTGCCAGCAGCCAAGAAGGTAGTACAGGGGGCGCAGAGACCCAGTACTTC. V is TRBV4-2 and J is TRBJ2-5, with 9 bases aligning to TRBD1. J was trimmed by 4 bases and V by 0 bases; bases with no gene match: 9. The CDR3 consists of 17 residues. Germline V CDR1 and CDR2: LGHNA, YNFKEQ.